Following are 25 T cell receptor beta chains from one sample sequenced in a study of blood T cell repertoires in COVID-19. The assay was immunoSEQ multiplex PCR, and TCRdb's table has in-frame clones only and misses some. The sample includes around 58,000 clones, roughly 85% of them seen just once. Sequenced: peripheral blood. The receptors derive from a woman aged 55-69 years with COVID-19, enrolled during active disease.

This CDR3 is CASSESGQGDQPQHF. In DNA, the CDR3 is TGTGCCAGCAGTGAATCTGGACAGGGGGATCAGCCCCAGCATTTT. The chain employs TRBV25-1 and TRBJ1-5; 10 nucleotides line up with TRBD1. Germline-derived CDR1 and CDR2 are MGHDK and SYGVNS. The CDR3 contains 15 residues. V was pared by 1 base and J by 5 bases, with 2 bases of the junction left unmatched.

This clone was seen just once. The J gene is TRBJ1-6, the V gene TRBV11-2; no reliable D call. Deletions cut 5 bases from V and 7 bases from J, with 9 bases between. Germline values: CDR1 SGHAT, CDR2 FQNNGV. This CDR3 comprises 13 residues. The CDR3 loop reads CASSPRRNSPLHF. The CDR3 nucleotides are TGTGCCAGCAGCCCCAGGAGGAATTCACCCCTCCACTTT.

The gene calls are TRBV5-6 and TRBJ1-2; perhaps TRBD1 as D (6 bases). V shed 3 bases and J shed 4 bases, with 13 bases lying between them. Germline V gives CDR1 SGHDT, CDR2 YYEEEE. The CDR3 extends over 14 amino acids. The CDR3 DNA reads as TGTGCCAGCAGCTCCGGACAGTTTCTCTATGGCTACACCTTC. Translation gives CASSSGQFLYGYTF.

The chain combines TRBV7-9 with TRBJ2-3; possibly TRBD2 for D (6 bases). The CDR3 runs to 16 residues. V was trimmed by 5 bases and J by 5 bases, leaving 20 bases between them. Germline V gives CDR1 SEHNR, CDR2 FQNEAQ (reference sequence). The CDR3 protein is CASSPPFGGEGDTQYF. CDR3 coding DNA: TGTGCCAGCAGCCCCCCTTTCGGGGGAGAAGGAGATACGCAGTATTTT.

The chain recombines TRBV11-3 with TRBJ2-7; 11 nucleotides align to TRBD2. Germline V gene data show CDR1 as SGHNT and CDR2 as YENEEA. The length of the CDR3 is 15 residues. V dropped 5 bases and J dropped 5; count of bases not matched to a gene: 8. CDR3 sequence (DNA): TGTGCCAGCAGCACCCCCGGGACTAGCGGACACGAGCAGTACTTC. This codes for CASSTPGTSGHEQYF.

The CDR3, as DNA: TGTGCCAGCAGCTCAGACACCCCCCAAAATTCACCCCTCCACTTT. Translating gives CASSSDTPQNSPLHF. The chain uses TRBV7-9 and TRBJ1-6, with no clear D. Per the germline V gene, CDR1 is SEHNR and CDR2 is FQNEAQ (reference sequence). The CDR3 has 15 residues. Trimming shortened V by 4 bases and J by 7 bases, and 14 bases separated the two germline ends.

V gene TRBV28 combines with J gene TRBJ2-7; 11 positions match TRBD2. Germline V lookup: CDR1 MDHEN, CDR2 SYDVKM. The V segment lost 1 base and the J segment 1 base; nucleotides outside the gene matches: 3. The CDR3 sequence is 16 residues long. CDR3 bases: TGTGCCAGCAGTTTATTAGGGACTAGCGGATCCTACGAGCAGTACTTC. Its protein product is CASSLLGTSGSYEQYF.

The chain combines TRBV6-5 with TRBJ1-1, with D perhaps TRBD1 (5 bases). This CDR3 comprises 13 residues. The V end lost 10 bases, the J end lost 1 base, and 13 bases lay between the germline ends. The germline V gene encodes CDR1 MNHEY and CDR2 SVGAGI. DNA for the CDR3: TGTGCCATCTCATTTGGGGCGAACACTGAAGCTTTCTTT. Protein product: CAISFGANTEAFF.

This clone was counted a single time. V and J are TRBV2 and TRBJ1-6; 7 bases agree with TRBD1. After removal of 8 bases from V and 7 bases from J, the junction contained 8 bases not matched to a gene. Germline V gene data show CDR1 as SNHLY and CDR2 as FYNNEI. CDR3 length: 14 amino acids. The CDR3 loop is CASLRTGANSPLHF. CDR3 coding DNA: TGTGCCAGCCTACGGACAGGAGCGAATTCACCCCTCCACTTT. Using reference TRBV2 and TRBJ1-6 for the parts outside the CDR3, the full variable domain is EPEVTQTPSHQVTQMGQEVILRCVPISNHLYFYWYRQILGQKVEFLVSFYNNEISEKSEIFDDQFSVERPDGSNFTLKIRSTKLEDSAMYFCASLRTGANSPLHFGNGTRLTVT.

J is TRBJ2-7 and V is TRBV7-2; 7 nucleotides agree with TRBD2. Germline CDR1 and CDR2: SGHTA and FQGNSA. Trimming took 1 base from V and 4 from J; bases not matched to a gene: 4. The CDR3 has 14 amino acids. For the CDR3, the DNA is TGTGCCAGCAGCTTAGGAGGGGAGGGGTACGAGCAGTACTTC. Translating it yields CASSLGGEGYEQYF.

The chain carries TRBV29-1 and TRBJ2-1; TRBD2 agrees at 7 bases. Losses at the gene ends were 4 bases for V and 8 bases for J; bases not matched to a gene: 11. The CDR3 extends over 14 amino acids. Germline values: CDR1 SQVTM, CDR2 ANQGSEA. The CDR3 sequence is CSVVARTRLHEQFF. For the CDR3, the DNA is TGCAGCGTTGTAGCTCGGACTAGGTTACATGAGCAGTTCTTC.

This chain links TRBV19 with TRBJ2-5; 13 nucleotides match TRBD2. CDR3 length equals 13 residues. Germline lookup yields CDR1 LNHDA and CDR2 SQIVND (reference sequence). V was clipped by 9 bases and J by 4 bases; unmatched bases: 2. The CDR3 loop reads CASGTSGAETQYF. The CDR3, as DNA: TGTGCCAGCGGGACTAGCGGGGCAGAGACCCAGTACTTC.

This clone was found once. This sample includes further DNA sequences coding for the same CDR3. The CDR3 DNA reads as TGTGCCAGCAGCCAGGGGACAGGGGATTCACCCCTCCACTTT. This gives the protein CASSQGTGDSPLHF. The genes are TRBV3-1 (or the pseudogene TRBV3-2) and TRBJ1-6, with 10 bases that match TRBD1. Trimming took 3 bases from V and 8 from J; bases not matched to a gene: 1. The CDR3 loop spans 14 amino acids. Germline assignment: CDR1 LGHDT and CDR2 YNNKEL (reference sequence).

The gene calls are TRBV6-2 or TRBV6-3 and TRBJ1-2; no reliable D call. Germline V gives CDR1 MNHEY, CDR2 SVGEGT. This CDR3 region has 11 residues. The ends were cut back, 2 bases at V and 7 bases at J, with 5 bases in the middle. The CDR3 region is CASSYGGGYTF. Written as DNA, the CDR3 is TGTGCCAGCAGTTACGGCGGTGGCTACACCTTC.

Here the CDR3 reads CASSPTGLREQYF. In DNA form, the CDR3 reads TGTGCCAGCTCACCGACAGGGTTGAGGGAGCAGTACTTC. This chain uses TRBV18 with TRBJ2-7, with 7 bases matching TRBD1. This CDR3 comprises 13 residues. The V gene's germline CDR1 is KGHSH and CDR2 LQKENI. The J segment lost 7 bases and the V segment lost 3 bases, leaving 6 bases of the junction unmatched.

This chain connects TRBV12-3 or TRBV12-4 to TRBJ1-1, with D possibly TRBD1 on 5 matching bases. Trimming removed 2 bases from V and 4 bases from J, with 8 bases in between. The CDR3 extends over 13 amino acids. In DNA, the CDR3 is TGTGCCAGCAGTTTACTCAGGGTCACTGAAGCTTTCTTT. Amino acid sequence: CASSLLRVTEAFF.

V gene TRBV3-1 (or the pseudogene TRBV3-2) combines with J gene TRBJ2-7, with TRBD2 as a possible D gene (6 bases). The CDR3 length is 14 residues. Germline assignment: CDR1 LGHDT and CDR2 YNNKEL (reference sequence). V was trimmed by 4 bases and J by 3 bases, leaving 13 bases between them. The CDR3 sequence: CASSPTSGVYEQYF. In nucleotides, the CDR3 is TGTGCCAGCAGCCCAACCTCGGGGGTCTACGAGCAGTACTTC.

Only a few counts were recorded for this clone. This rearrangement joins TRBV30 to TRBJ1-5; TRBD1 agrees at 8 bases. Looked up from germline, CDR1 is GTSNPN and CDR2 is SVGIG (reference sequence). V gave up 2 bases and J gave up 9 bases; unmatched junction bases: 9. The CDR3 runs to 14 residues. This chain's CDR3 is CAWSPGTGEMPQHF. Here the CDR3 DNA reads TGTGCCTGGAGTCCCGGGACAGGAGAGATGCCCCAGCATTTT.

CDR3 amino acids: CASSLRGGNTEAFF. CDR3 coding DNA: TGTGCCAGCAGCCTCAGAGGGGGGAACACTGAAGCTTTCTTT. The rearrangement joins TRBV9 to TRBJ1-1, with D perhaps TRBD1 (6 bases). Trimming stripped 4 bases from V and 1 base from J, with 11 bases between. Germline V gene sequence: CDR1 SGDLS, CDR2 YYNGEE. The CDR3 totals 14 residues.

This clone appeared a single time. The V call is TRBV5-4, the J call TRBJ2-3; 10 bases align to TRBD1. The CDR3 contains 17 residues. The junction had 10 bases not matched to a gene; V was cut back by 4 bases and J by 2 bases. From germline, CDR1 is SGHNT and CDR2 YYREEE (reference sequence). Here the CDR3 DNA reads TGTGCCAGCAGCACCCGGACAGGGGGAGAATCCACAGATACGCAGTATTTT. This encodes CASSTRTGGESTDTQYF.

DNA for the CDR3: TGTGCCAGCAGCTTGAATTCGGAGAACTATGGCTACACCTTC. Translating gives CASSLNSENYGYTF. The V call is TRBV5-4, the J call TRBJ1-2; D is uncertain. Germline V gives CDR1 SGHNT, CDR2 YYREEE (reference sequence). Trimming stripped 1 base from V and 2 bases from J, with 9 bases between. The CDR3 length is 14 residues.

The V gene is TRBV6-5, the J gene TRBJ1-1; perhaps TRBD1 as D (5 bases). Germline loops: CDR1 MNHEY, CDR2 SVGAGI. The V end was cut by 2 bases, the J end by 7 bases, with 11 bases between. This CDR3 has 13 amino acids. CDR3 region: CASSYPERGEAFF. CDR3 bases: TGTGCCAGCAGTTACCCGGAAAGGGGTGAAGCTTTCTTT.

CDR3 in amino acids: CASSVASDNEQYF. DNA of the CDR3: TGTGCCAGCAGCGTAGCTAGCGACAACGAGCAGTACTTC. The chain carries TRBV9 and TRBJ2-7, with D possibly being TRBD2 (6 bases). From germline, CDR1 is SGDLS and CDR2 YYNGEE. The CDR3 extends over 13 amino acids. V lost 0 bases to trimming and J lost 5 bases, with 9 bases between them.

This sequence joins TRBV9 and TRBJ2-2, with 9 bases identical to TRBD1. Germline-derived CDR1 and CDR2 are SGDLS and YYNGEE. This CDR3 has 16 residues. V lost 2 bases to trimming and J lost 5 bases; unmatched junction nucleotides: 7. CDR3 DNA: TGTGCCAGCAGCGTTTCAACAGGGGGCGCGACCGGGGAGCTGTTTTTT. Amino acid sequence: CASSVSTGGATGELFF.

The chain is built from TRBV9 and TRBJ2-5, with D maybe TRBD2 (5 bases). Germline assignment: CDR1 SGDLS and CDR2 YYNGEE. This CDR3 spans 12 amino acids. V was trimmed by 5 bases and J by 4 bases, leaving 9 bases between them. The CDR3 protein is CASRRGRETQYF. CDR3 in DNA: TGTGCCAGCAGACGAGGGCGAGAGACCCAGTACTTC.